Listed below are T cell receptor beta chains from one sample, sequenced in a study of T cell changes during pregnancy in multiple sclerosis. Method: immunoSEQ multiplex PCR; TCRdb's copy keeps in-frame clones and lacks some. The sample shows approximately 82,000 clones, 85% to 95% of them seen only once. The source material was CD4+ T cells from peripheral blood mononuclear cells, sampled in the second trimester of pregnancy. All receptors derive from a female donor with multiple sclerosis, enrolled in a pregnancy study. Each CDR3 is given with its conserved first and last residue. Each record gives: clone size, V gene, D gene, J gene, CDR3 length, CDR3 protein, CDR3 DNA. The D gene is left open where the match is weak. Only some rows state a clone size, as once, few, many or a class for expanded clones.

>NA|TRBV9|TRBD2|TRBJ2-1|15
CASSVGLATSDEQFF
TGTGCCAGCAGCGTAGGACTAGCTACGTCTGATGAGCAGTTCTTC
>NA|TRBV19|NA|TRBJ2-7|14
CASSIVEAPYEQYF
TGTGCCAGTAGTATAGTCGAGGCCCCCTACGAGCAGTACTTC
>few|TRBV7-2|NA|TRBJ2-1|19
CASSLGGKFPSSSYNEQFF
TGTGCCAGCAGCTTAGGCGGGAAGTTTCCCAGCAGCTCCTACAATGAGCAGTTCTTC
>NA|TRBV19|TRBD1|TRBJ1-4|16
CASRPDRVYTNEKLFF
TGTGCCAGTAGACCCGACAGGGTCTATACTAATGAAAAACTGTTTTTT
>NA|TRBV14|TRBD2|TRBJ2-3|15
CASSHRGGTTDTQYF
TGTGCCAGCAGCCATCGGGGGGGCACCACAGATACGCAGTATTTT
>NA|TRBV5-1|TRBD1|TRBJ1-4|15
CASSLQGFGNEKLFF
TGCGCCAGCAGCTTACAGGGGTTCGGTAATGAAAAACTGTTTTTT
>NA|TRBV28|NA|TRBJ1-1|17
CASSSPLTDPMNTEAFF
TGTGCCAGCAGTTCACCATTGACAGACCCTATGAACACTGAAGCTTTCTTT
>NA|TRBV19|TRBD1|TRBJ2-7|12
CAGVDRGDEQYF
TGTGCCGGAGTAGACAGGGGGGACGAGCAGTACTTC
>NA|TRBV7-2|NA|TRBJ2-7|16
CASSLAAAGRAYEQYF
TGTGCCAGCAGCTTAGCGGCTGCAGGGCGAGCCTACGAGCAGTACTTC
>NA|TRBV30|TRBD1|TRBJ1-5|13
CAWATGRDQPQHF
TGTGCCTGGGCGACAGGGCGCGATCAGCCCCAGCATTTT
>NA|TRBV25-1|TRBD1|TRBJ1-1|12
CASSKTGHEAFF
TGTGCCAGCAGTAAGACAGGGCATGAAGCTTTCTTT
>few|TRBV4-1|NA|TRBJ2-4|13
CASSQDKGLIQYF
TGCGCCAGCAGCCAAGACAAGGGGCTCATTCAGTACTTC
>once|TRBV9|TRBD1|TRBJ2-1|15
CASSAGQGVYNEQFF
TGTGCCAGCAGCGCGGGACAGGGGGTCTACAATGAGCAGTTCTTC
>NA|TRBV4-3|TRBD2|TRBJ2-5|16
CASSQTGLAVQETQYF
TGCGCCAGCAGCCAAACGGGACTAGCGGTCCAAGAGACCCAGTACTTC
>NA|TRBV6-5|TRBD1|TRBJ2-7|13
CASSLDRNYEQYF
TGTGCCAGCAGTTTGGACAGGAACTACGAGCAGTACTTC
>NA|TRBV27|TRBD1|TRBJ1-2|15
CASSAPGQGNYGYTF
TGTGCCAGCAGTGCCCCGGGACAGGGGAACTATGGCTACACCTTC
>NA|TRBV5-1|NA|TRBJ1-3|15
CASSPGQISGNTIYF
TGCGCCAGCAGCCCTGGACAAATCTCTGGAAACACCATATATTTT
>NA|TRBV18|NA|TRBJ2-1|13
CASSPSRYNEQFF
TGTGCCAGCTCACCTAGCCGATACAATGAGCAGTTCTTC
>NA|TRBV2|NA|TRBJ2-7|17
CASSDGSWATPAYEQYF
TGTGCCAGCAGTGATGGCTCTTGGGCTACCCCAGCCTACGAGCAGTACTTC
>NA|TRBV9|NA|TRBJ2-1|15
CASSVEGLGYNEQFF
TGTGCCAGCAGCGTAGAGGGGCTAGGATACAATGAGCAGTTCTTC
>NA|TRBV5-4|NA|TRBJ1-1|15
CASSEKTRFSTEAFF
TGTGCCAGCAGCGAAAAAACGAGATTCTCCACTGAAGCTTTCTTT
>NA|TRBV9|TRBD2|TRBJ2-7|17
CASSPGTSGYYSYEQYF
TGTGCCAGCAGCCCCGGGACTAGCGGGTACTACTCCTACGAGCAGTACTTC
>NA|TRBV6-1|NA|TRBJ2-2|14
CASSEGTRGGELFF
TGTGCCAGCAGTGAAGGGACACGTGGCGGGGAGCTGTTTTTT
>NA|TRBV7-3|TRBD2|TRBJ2-5|16
CASSLRAGGPPETQYF
TGTGCCAGCAGCTTACGGGCGGGAGGGCCGCCAGAGACCCAGTACTTC
>NA|TRBV5-6|TRBD1|TRBJ1-2|15
CASSAETGRYFGYTF
TGTGCCAGCAGCGCAGAGACAGGGAGGTACTTTGGCTACACCTTC
>many|TRBV29-1|NA|TRBJ1-1|13
CSARGGANTEAFF
TGCAGCGCCCGGGGGGGGGCGAACACTGAAGCTTTCTTT
>NA|TRBV6-6|TRBD1|TRBJ1-1|13
CASSRDREAEAFF
TGTGCCAGCAGTCGCGACAGGGAGGCTGAAGCTTTCTTT
>NA|TRBV18|NA|TRBJ2-5|13
CASSATEQETQYF
TGTGCCAGCTCGGCGACAGAGCAAGAGACCCAGTACTTC
>NA|TRBV5-4|NA|TRBJ2-2|15
CASSLLGANTGELFF
TGTGCCAGCAGCTTGTTAGGGGCGAACACCGGGGAGCTGTTTTTT
>few|TRBV5-1|NA|TRBJ1-1|15
CASSLSHDKIAEAFF
TGCGCCAGCAGCCTCTCACATGACAAGATAGCTGAAGCTTTCTTT
>NA|TRBV7-6|TRBD1|TRBJ1-2|13
CASSEGANYGYTF
TGTGCCAGCAGCGAGGGGGCGAACTATGGCTACACCTTC
>NA|TRBV30|TRBD2|TRBJ2-6|16
CAWERDPISGANVLTF
TGTGCCTGGGAGCGGGACCCTATATCTGGGGCCAACGTCCTGACTTTC
>NA|TRBV28|TRBD1|TRBJ1-4|15
CASSLPGTGHEKLFF
TGTGCCAGCAGTCTACCCGGGACAGGACATGAAAAACTGTTTTTT
>NA|TRBV9|NA|TRBJ1-3|13
CASSDSFGNTIYF
TGTGCCAGCAGCGACAGTTTCGGAAACACCATATATTTT
>NA|TRBV25-1|NA|TRBJ2-3|17
CASSEYVTGLSTDTQYF
TGTGCCAGCAGTGAATATGTCACAGGGCTTAGCACAGATACGCAGTATTTT
>NA|TRBV19|NA|TRBJ1-5|15
CASSIGRGPNQPQHF
TGTGCCAGTAGTATAGGCAGGGGACCTAATCAGCCCCAGCATTTT
>many|TRBV5-5|TRBD1|TRBJ2-7|14
CASSLGQGIYEQYF
TGTGCCAGCAGCTTGGGACAGGGTATCTACGAGCAGTACTTC
>NA|TRBV11-3|NA|TRBJ1-2|16
CASSLEGRGGSYGYTF
TGTGCCAGCAGCTTAGAAGGTCGGGGAGGATCCTATGGCTACACCTTC
>few|TRBV28|NA|TRBJ1-5|15
CASSLEGRGKGAQHF
TGTGCCAGCAGTTTAGAAGGGCGGGGGAAAGGGGCCCAGCATTTT
>NA|TRBV10-1|NA|TRBJ2-5|14
CASSVGRTGETQYF
TGCGCCAGCAGTGTAGGGAGGACCGGGGAGACCCAGTACTTC
>NA|TRBV5-1|TRBD2|TRBJ2-7|16
CASSPVSGRSSYEQYF
TGCGCCAGCAGCCCCGTTAGCGGGAGGAGCTCCTACGAGCAGTACTTC
>NA|TRBV10-3|TRBD1|TRBJ2-3|15
CAISEWAGGPDTQYF
TGTGCCATCAGTGAGTGGGCAGGGGGCCCAGATACGCAGTATTTT
>NA|TRBV7-2|TRBD1|TRBJ2-6|19
CASSSRQGSWSSGANVLTF
TGTGCCAGCAGCTCTCGACAGGGTAGTTGGTCATCTGGGGCCAACGTCCTGACTTTC
>NA|TRBV29-1|TRBD2|TRBJ2-3|16
CSVDARLAGSTDTQYF
TGCAGCGTTGATGCGCGGCTAGCGGGAAGTACAGATACGCAGTATTTT
>NA|TRBV29-1|NA|TRBJ1-2|16
CSVGREGTSEWYGYTF
TGCAGCGTTGGGAGGGAGGGGACCTCGGAGTGGTATGGCTACACCTTC
>NA|TRBV4-1|TRBD1|TRBJ1-4|15
CASSQRDRPNEKLFF
TGCGCCAGCAGCCAGCGGGACAGACCTAATGAAAAACTGTTTTTT
>NA|TRBV19|NA|TRBJ2-7|16
CASSSPGGTSSYEQYF
TGTGCCAGTAGTTCACCAGGGGGGACTAGTTCCTACGAGCAGTACTTC
>once|TRBV4-1|NA|TRBJ1-5|17
CASSQDRRGRSNQPQHF
TGCGCCAGCAGCCAAGATCGTCGGGGTAGGAGCAATCAGCCCCAGCATTTT
>NA|TRBV19|NA|TRBJ1-2|16
CASSRSTWETNYGYTF
TGTGCCAGTAGCCGATCTACATGGGAGACTAACTATGGCTACACCTTC
>NA|TRBV13|NA|TRBJ2-5|16
CASSSSASEERRTQYF
TGTGCCAGCAGCTCCAGTGCATCCGAAGAGAGGCGGACCCAGTACTTC
>NA|TRBV7-2|TRBD2|TRBJ2-3|15
CASSLVAGTTDTQYF
TGTGCCAGCAGCTTAGTAGCGGGGACCACAGATACGCAGTATTTT
>few|TRBV4-1|TRBD2|TRBJ2-7|15
CASSLRTSGPYEQYF
TGCGCCAGCAGCCTGCGGACTAGCGGACCCTACGAGCAGTACTTC
>NA|TRBV6-6|NA|TRBJ1-1|13
CATRGTANTEAFF
TGTGCCACCCGCGGGACGGCGAACACTGAAGCTTTCTTT
>NA|TRBV18|NA|TRBJ1-3|16
CASSPTASPSGNTIYF
TGTGCCAGCTCACCTACAGCTTCCCCCTCTGGAAACACCATATATTTT
>NA|TRBV5-1|TRBD2|TRBJ2-7|18
CASSWGTSGLRSSYEQYF
TGCGCCAGCAGCTGGGGGACTAGCGGGTTAAGGAGCTCCTACGAGCAGTACTTC
>NA|TRBV10-3|TRBD1|TRBJ1-2|15
CAISDGQGPNYGYTF
TGTGCCATCAGTGATGGACAGGGTCCTAACTATGGCTACACCTTC
>once|TRBV7-9|NA|TRBJ1-3|16
CASSLSSRGSGNTIYF
TGTGCCAGCAGCTTATCTTCCCGGGGCTCTGGAAACACCATATATTTT
>NA|TRBV10-3|TRBD2|TRBJ2-3|14
CAINPGGTTDTQYF
TGTGCCATCAATCCGGGAGGCACCACAGATACGCAGTATTTT
>NA|TRBV6-1|TRBD1|TRBJ1-5|15
CASSGDTGGRQPQHF
TGTGCCAGCAGTGGAGACACAGGGGGCAGGCAGCCCCAGCATTTT